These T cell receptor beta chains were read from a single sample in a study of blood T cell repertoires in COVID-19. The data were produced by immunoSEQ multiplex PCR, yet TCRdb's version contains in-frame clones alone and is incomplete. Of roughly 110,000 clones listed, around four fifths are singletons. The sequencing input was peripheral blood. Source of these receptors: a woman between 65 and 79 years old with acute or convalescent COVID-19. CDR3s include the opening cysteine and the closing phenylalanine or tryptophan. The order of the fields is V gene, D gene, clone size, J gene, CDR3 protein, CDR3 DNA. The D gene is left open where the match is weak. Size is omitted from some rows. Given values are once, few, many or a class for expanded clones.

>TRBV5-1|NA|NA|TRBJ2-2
CASSLTSGNTGELFF
TGCGCCAGCAGCTTAACCAGCGGGAACACCGGGGAGCTGTTTTTT
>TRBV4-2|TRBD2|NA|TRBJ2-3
CASSQRLATSTDTQYF
TGTGCCAGCAGCCAACGACTAGCGACTAGCACAGATACGCAGTATTTT
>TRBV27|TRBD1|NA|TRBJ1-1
CASSFHRGKTEAFF
TGTGCCAGCAGTTTCCACAGGGGGAAGACTGAAGCTTTCTTT
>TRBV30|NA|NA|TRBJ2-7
CAWRPRGFLSAEQYF
TGTGCCTGGAGGCCTAGGGGCTTCCTCTCGGCCGAGCAGTACTTC
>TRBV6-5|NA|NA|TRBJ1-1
CASSYPTANTEAFF
TGTGCCAGCAGTTACCCGACTGCGAACACTGAAGCTTTCTTT
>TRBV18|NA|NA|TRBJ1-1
CASSDEALNTEAFF
TGTGCCTCCTCGGATGAGGCTCTTAACACTGAAGCTTTCTTT
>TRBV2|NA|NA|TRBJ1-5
CASKELPGAGSGPQHF
TGTGCCAGCAAAGAATTACCTGGGGCAGGTTCAGGACCCCAGCATTTT
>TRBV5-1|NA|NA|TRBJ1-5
CASSLGGEGQPQHF
TGCGCCAGCAGCTTAGGAGGGGAAGGTCAGCCCCAGCATTTT
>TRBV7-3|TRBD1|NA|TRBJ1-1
CASSLDRANTEAFF
TGTGCCAGCAGCTTAGACAGGGCGAACACTGAAGCTTTCTTT
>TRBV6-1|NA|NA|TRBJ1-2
CASSETGRDYGYTF
TGTGCCAGCAGTGAAACTGGCAGGGACTATGGCTACACCTTC
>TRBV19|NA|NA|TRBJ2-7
CASSTYRDSYEQYF
TGTGCCAGTAGTACCTACAGAGACTCCTACGAGCAGTACTTC
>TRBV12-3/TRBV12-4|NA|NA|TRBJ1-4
CASSTPDSEKFF
TGTGCCAGCAGTACGCCCGACAGTGAAAAGTTTTTT
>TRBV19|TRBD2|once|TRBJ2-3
CASSIAGGSGDTQYF
TGTGCCAGTAGTATAGCGGGAGGTTCAGGAGATACGCAGTATTTT
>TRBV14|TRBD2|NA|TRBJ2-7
CASSPSGRLSEQYF
TGTGCCAGCAGCCCTAGCGGGAGGTTAAGCGAGCAGTACTTC
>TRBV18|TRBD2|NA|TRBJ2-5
CASSGTGLAGVGQETQYF
TGTGCCAGCTCAGGAACAGGGCTAGCGGGAGTTGGACAAGAGACCCAGTACTTC
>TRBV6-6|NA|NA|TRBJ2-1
CASTPTGRNEQFF
TGTGCCAGCACTCCGACAGGCCGGAATGAGCAGTTCTTC
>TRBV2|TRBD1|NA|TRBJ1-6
CASRADRGSNSPLHF
TGTGCCAGCAGAGCAGACAGGGGTAGTAATTCACCCCTCCACTTT
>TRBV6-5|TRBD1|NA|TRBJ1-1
CASTIVRGGNSEAFF
TGTGCCAGCACCATCGTTCGAGGGGGCAATAGTGAAGCTTTCTTT
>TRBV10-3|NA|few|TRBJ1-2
CAISESTNYGYTF
TGTGCCATCAGTGAGTCGACAAACTATGGCTACACCTTC
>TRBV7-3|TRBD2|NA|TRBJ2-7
CASSLEGGSAGEQYF
TGTGCCAGCAGCTTGGAGGGAGGGTCCGCGGGGGAGCAGTACTTC
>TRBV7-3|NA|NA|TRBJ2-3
CASSLDAGTGTDTQYF
TGTGCCAGCAGCTTGGATGCGGGGACGGGCACAGATACGCAGTATTTT
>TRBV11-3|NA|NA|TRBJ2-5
CASSLGFGGQETQYF
TGTGCCAGCAGCTTAGGGTTCGGGGGCCAAGAGACCCAGTACTTC
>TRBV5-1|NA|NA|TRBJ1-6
CASSLAGQNRSPLHF
TGCGCCAGCAGCTTGGCCGGACAGAATCGTTCACCCCTCCACTTT
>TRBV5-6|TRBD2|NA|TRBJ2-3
CASSLGAGTIHTDTQYF
TGTGCCAGCAGCTTGGGAGCCGGGACTATACATACAGATACGCAGTATTTT
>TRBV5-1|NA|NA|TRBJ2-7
CASRRGVHEQYF
TGCGCCAGCCGCAGGGGGGTACACGAGCAGTACTTC
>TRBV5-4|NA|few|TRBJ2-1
CASSLGGTGTYNEQFF
TGTGCCAGCAGCTTAGGGGGAACGGGGACCTACAATGAGCAGTTCTTC
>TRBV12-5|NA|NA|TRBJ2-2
CASGLFSTRTTNTGELFF
TGTGCTAGTGGTTTGTTTAGCACGAGGACAACGAACACCGGGGAGCTGTTTTTT
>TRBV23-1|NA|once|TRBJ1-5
CASSQSRPPLKDSQPQHF
TGCGCCAGCAGTCAATCGAGACCACCTCTGAAGGACAGTCAGCCCCAGCATTTT
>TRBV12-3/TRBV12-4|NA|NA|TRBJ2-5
CASSGGETQYF
TGTGCCAGCAGTGGGGGGGAGACCCAGTACTTC
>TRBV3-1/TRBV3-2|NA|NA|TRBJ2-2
CASRPLAPTGELFF
TGTGCCAGCAGACCCCTAGCGCCCACCGGGGAGCTGTTTTTT
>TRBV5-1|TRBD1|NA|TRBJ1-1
CASSSLPTGGRGTEAFF
TGCGCCAGCAGCTCCCTACCGACAGGGGGTCGTGGCACTGAAGCTTTCTTT
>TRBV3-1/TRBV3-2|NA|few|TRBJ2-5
CASSQAGGQPGETQYF
TGTGCCAGCAGCCAAGCCGGCGGCCAACCCGGGGAGACCCAGTACTTC
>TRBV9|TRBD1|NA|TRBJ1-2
CASSDVRGNGYTF
TGTGCCAGCAGTGATGTCAGGGGGAATGGCTACACCTTC
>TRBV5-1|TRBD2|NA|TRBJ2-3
CASSLDPSGLAGVTDTQYF
TGCGCCAGCAGCTTGGATCCCTCCGGGTTAGCGGGGGTCACAGATACGCAGTATTTT
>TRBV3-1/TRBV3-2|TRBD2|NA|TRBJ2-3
CASSQDSGGADTQYF
TGTGCCAGCAGCCAAGATAGCGGGGGCGCAGATACGCAGTATTTT
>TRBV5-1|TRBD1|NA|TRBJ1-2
CASSVPGGGGYTF
TGCGCCAGCAGCGTTCCAGGGGGCGGTGGCTACACCTTC
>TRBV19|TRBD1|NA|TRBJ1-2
CASSITGGYGYTF
TGTGCCAGTAGTATAACAGGGGGCTATGGCTACACCTTC
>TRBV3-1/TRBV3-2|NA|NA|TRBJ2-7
CASSQGDEQYF
TGTGCCAGCAGCCAAGGAGACGAGCAGTACTTC
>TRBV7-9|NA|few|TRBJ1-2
CASSPVRGIIDYGYTF
TGTGCCAGCAGCCCTGTGCGGGGGATTATTGACTATGGCTACACCTTC
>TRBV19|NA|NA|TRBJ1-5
CASSGRQDQPQHF
TGTGCCAGTAGTGGACGACAGGATCAGCCCCAGCATTTT
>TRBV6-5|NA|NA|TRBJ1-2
CASSAQKAGYGYTF
TGTGCCAGCAGCGCCCAGAAGGCGGGCTATGGCTACACCTTC
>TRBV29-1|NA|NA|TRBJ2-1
CSATETHNEQFF
TGCAGCGCCACGGAGACCCACAATGAGCAGTTCTTC
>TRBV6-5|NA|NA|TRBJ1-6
CASSNPGETNF
TGTGCCAGCAGTAACCCGGGAGAAACGAACTTT
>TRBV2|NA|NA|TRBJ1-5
CASRLRDTPNQPQHF
TGTGCCAGCAGGCTAAGGGACACCCCCAATCAGCCCCAGCATTTT
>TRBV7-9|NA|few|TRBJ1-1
CASSLGGGTEAFF
TGTGCCAGCAGCCTAGGCGGGGGCACTGAAGCTTTCTTT
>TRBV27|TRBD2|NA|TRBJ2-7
CASSLRLAGISGNYEQYF
TGTGCCAGCAGTTTACGCCTAGCGGGAATATCGGGGAACTACGAGCAGTACTTC
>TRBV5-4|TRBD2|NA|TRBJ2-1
CASSHEPSGSYNEQFF
TGTGCCAGCAGCCACGAGCCAAGCGGGAGTTACAATGAGCAGTTCTTC
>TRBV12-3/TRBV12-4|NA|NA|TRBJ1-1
CASSESLNTEAFF
TGTGCCAGCAGTGAAAGCTTGAACACTGAAGCTTTCTTT
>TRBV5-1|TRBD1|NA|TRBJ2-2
CASSFSGQGGAGELFF
TGCGCCAGCAGCTTCTCTGGACAGGGGGGCGCCGGGGAGCTGTTTTTT
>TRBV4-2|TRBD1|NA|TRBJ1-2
CASSQPGQEGHYGYTF
TGTGCCAGCAGCCAACCGGGACAGGAGGGGCACTATGGCTACACCTTC
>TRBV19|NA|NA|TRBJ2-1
CASRGGGGSSYNEQFF
TGTGCCAGTAGGGGAGGCGGGGGCAGCTCCTACAATGAGCAGTTCTTC
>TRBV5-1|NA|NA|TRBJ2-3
CASSWEWGGTDTQYF
TGCGCCAGCAGCTGGGAGTGGGGAGGCACAGATACGCAGTATTTT
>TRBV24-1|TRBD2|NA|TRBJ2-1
CATSDPTPGREGEQFF
TGTGCCACCAGTGACCCCACACCCGGGAGGGAGGGGGAGCAGTTCTTC
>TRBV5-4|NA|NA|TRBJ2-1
CASSLRTATNEQFF
TGTGCCAGCAGCCTAAGGACAGCTACCAATGAGCAGTTCTTC
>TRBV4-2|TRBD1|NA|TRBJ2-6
CASSQAGGNGANVLTF
TGTGCCAGCAGCCAAGCAGGGGGCAATGGGGCCAACGTCCTGACTTTC
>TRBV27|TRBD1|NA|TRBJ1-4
CATMNRGRRSTGTEFKQLFF
TGTGCCACCATGAACCGAGGTCGGCGGTCAACTGGGACAGAATTCAAACAACTGTTTTTT
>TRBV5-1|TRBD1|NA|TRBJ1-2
CASSSSGGSYGYTF
TGCGCCAGCAGCTCGTCAGGGGGATCCTATGGCTACACCTTC